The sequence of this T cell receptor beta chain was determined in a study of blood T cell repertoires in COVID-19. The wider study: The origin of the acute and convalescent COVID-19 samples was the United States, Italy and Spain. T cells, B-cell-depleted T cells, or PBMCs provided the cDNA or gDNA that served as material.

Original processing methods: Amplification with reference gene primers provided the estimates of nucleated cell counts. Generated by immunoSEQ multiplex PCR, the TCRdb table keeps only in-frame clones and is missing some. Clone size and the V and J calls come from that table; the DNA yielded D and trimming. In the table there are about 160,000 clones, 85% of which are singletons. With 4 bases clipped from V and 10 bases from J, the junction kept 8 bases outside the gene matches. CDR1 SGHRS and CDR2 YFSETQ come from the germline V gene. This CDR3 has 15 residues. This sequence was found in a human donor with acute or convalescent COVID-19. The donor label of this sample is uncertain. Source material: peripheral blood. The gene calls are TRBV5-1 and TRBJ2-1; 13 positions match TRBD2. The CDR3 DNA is TGCGCCAGCAGCAGGACTAGCGGGGGCCCCCCGGAGCAGTTCTTC. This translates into CASSRTSGGPPEQFF.